Below, 21 T cell receptor beta chains from the same sample are listed, as sequenced in a study of T cell responses to AZD1222 COVID-19 vaccine. The data were produced by immunoSEQ multiplex PCR, yet TCRdb's version contains in-frame clones alone and is incomplete. The sample lists around 120,000 clones; about 90% were seen once. The sequences come from peripheral blood, collected on day 0 of AZD1222 vaccination. The receptors here all came from an adult in good health.

The chain uses TRBV2 and TRBJ1-2, with no clear D. Trimming stripped 3 bases from V and 8 bases from J, with 16 bases between. Germline V CDR1 and CDR2: SNHLY, FYNNEI. The CDR3 loop spans 14 amino acids. The CDR3 here is CASSDMIREQGYTF. DNA for the CDR3: TGTGCCAGCAGTGATATGATCCGGGAACAGGGCTACACCTTC. The entire variable domain, with the rest obtained from reference TRBV2 and TRBJ1-2, is as follows: EPEVTQTPSHQVTQMGQEVILRCVPISNHLYFYWYRQILGQKVEFLVSFYNNEISEKSEIFDDQFSVERPDGSNFTLKIRSTKLEDSAMYFCASSDMIREQGYTFGSGTRLTVV.

The chain joins TRBV3-1 (or the pseudogene TRBV3-2) to TRBJ2-5; 8 bases fit TRBD1. The CDR3 spans 16 residues. With 4 bases clipped from V and 5 bases from J, the junction kept 12 bases outside the gene matches. Germline lookup yields CDR1 LGHDT and CDR2 YNNKEL (reference sequence). CDR3 bases: TGTGCCAGCAGCCGCTCTAGACAGGGGCATCAGGAGACCCAGTACTTC. As protein: CASSRSRQGHQETQYF.

This chain uses TRBV29-1 with TRBJ2-1; TRBD2 might be the D (6 bases). The CDR3 consists of 13 residues. CDR1 is SQVTM, CDR2 ANQGSEA, per germline. CDR3 coding DNA: TGCAGTGTCGCTGCGGGGAGCTACAATGAGCAGTTCTTC. Translated, it gives CSVAAGSYNEQFF.

This clone was seen a single time. V is TRBV28 and J is TRBJ2-1, with D perhaps matching TRBD2 (6 bases). The CDR3 runs 11 residues. Looked up from germline, CDR1 is MDHEN and CDR2 is SYDVKM. Trimming stripped 3 bases from V and 9 bases from J, with 6 bases between. The CDR3 nucleotides read TGTGCCAGCAGTTTGGGGGGTGAGCAGTTCTTC. As protein: CASSLGGEQFF.

The rearrangement joins TRBV7-2 to TRBJ2-3; TRBD2 matches 8 bases. The germline CDR1 and CDR2 sequences are SGHTA and FQGNSA. The J segment lost 6 bases and the V segment lost 1 base, leaving 15 bases of the junction unmatched. This CDR3 comprises 18 residues. The CDR3 DNA reads as TGTGCCAGCAGCTTAGTTGACAAGCGGGAGAGCGGGGAGGATACGCAGTATTTT. Amino acids: CASSLVDKRESGEDTQYF.

The chain is built from TRBV5-1 and TRBJ2-7; D remains unclear. This CDR3 is built from 14 residues. V lost 0 bases, J lost 5 bases, and 12 bases lay in between. Looked up from germline, CDR1 is SGHRS and CDR2 is YFSETQ. DNA for the CDR3: TGCGCCAGCAGCTTGGTTCGCGCATCGGACGAGCAGTACTTC. This translates into CASSLVRASDEQYF. Using reference TRBV5-1 and TRBJ2-7 for the parts outside the CDR3, the full variable domain is KAGVTQTPRYLIKTRGQQVTLSCSPISGHRSVSWYQQTPGQGLQFLFEYFSETQRNKGNFPGRFSGRQFSNSRSEMNVSTLELGDSALYLCASSLVRASDEQYFGPGTRLTVT.

This chain joins TRBV3-1 (or the pseudogene TRBV3-2) and TRBJ1-1; D is ambiguous. CDR1 and CDR2 (germline): LGHDT, YNNKEL (reference sequence). CDR3 length: 14 amino acids. Trimming stripped 5 bases from V and 5 bases from J, with 15 bases between. The DNA of the CDR3 is TGTGCCAGCAGCGCTTACGGGCTAAGGACTGAAGCTTTCTTT. Protein sequence: CASSAYGLRTEAFF.

The CDR3, as DNA: TGTGCCAGCAGTTTATTAACAGGGGACACTGAAGCTTTCTTT. As protein: CASSLLTGDTEAFF. The V and J genes are TRBV27 and TRBJ1-1; 7 nucleotides line up with TRBD1. Germline values: CDR1 MNHEY, CDR2 SMNVEV (reference sequence). Trimming cost V 1 base and J 3 bases; bases outside gene matches: 2. This CDR3 region has 14 residues.

The chain has TRBV7-8 and TRBJ2-7; TRBD1 aligns across 9 bases. Trimming at V came to 5 bases and at J to 4 bases, leaving 12 bases not matched to a gene. This CDR3 region has 16 residues. CDR1 and CDR2 from the germline V gene are SGHVS and FQNEAQ. This CDR3 reads CASSARPGQGLYEQYF. CDR3 nucleotides: TGTGCCAGCAGCGCGCGCCCGGGACAGGGCTTATACGAGCAGTACTTC.

J is TRBJ2-7 and V is TRBV19; TRBD2 aligns across 11 bases. V shed 1 base and J 1 base; nucleotides not matched to a gene: 6. CDR3 length equals 17 residues. Looked up from germline, CDR1 is LNHDA and CDR2 is SQIVND (reference sequence). CDR3 nucleotides: TGTGCCAGTAGTATAGGAGAGGGGACTAGCGGATCCTACGAGCAGTACTTC. It encodes CASSIGEGTSGSYEQYF.

This chain connects TRBV25-1 to TRBJ2-1; 7 nucleotides match TRBD2. Germline loops: CDR1 MGHDK, CDR2 SYGVNS. This CDR3 contains 13 residues. With 5 bases clipped from V and 8 bases from J, the junction kept 6 bases outside the gene matches. The CDR3 sequence is CASSRQTSYEQFF. The CDR3 DNA is TGTGCCAGCAGTCGACAGACTAGCTATGAGCAGTTCTTC.

The J gene is TRBJ2-7, the V gene TRBV13; 8 bases fit TRBD1. The CDR3 spans 18 residues. Germline V gives CDR1 PRHDT, CDR2 FYEKMQ (reference sequence). J was trimmed by 0 bases and V by 0 bases; bases with no gene match: 10. CDR3 DNA sequence: TGTGCCAGCAGCTTAGGAGCAGGGGGCTCAAGGAGCTCCTACGAGCAGTACTTC. It encodes CASSLGAGGSRSSYEQYF.

The V call is TRBV10-2, the J call TRBJ1-1; D might be TRBD1 (5 bases). V was trimmed by 6 bases and J by 4 bases, leaving 9 bases between them. The CDR3 loop spans 12 amino acids. Germline V gives CDR1 WSHSY, CDR2 SAAADI. CDR3 sequence reads: CASRAGGTEAFF. The CDR3 region has the DNA TGCGCCAGCAGAGCGGGGGGCACTGAAGCTTTCTTT.

The J gene is TRBJ1-1, the V gene TRBV25-1; no reliable D call. V was cut by 8 bases and J by 7 bases, with 17 bases left in between. CDR3 length: 13 amino acids. Germline V CDR1 and CDR2: MGHDK, SYGVNS. In DNA form, the CDR3 reads TGTGCCAGCCGCCGGAGGGAACTCGATGAAGCTTTCTTT. This sequence encodes CASRRRELDEAFF.

This clone occurred a few times. This chain connects TRBV7-9 to TRBJ2-1; D might be TRBD2 (5 bases). CDR1 and CDR2 from the germline V gene are SEHNR and FQNEAQ (reference sequence). The V end lost 1 base, the J end lost 9 bases, and 10 bases lay between the germline ends. This CDR3 has 13 residues. The chain's CDR3 is CASSLGEAVEQFF. In nucleotides, the CDR3 is TGTGCCAGCAGCTTAGGGGAAGCGGTTGAGCAGTTCTTC.

On this clone: The identical CDR3 is also encoded by other nucleotide sequences in the sample. The rearrangement joins TRBV5-5 to TRBJ1-4; TRBD1 might be the D (6 bases). V lost 4 bases and J lost 4, with 14 bases in between. The CDR3 has 15 amino acids. Germline V gene sequence: CDR1 SGHKS, CDR2 YYEKEE (reference sequence). This chain's CDR3 is CASSLEGQLNEKLFF. The DNA of the CDR3 is TGTGCCAGCAGCCTCGAGGGACAACTTAATGAAAAACTGTTTTTT.

The rearrangement joins TRBV2 to TRBJ1-5; D possibly corresponds to TRBD1 (5 bases). Germline V gives CDR1 SNHLY, CDR2 FYNNEI. This CDR3 comprises 13 residues. Deletions cut 4 bases from V and 6 bases from J, with 10 bases between. The CDR3 here is CASSAQGVQPQHF. The CDR3 region has the DNA TGTGCCAGCAGTGCTCAGGGTGTTCAGCCCCAGCATTTT.

V usage is TRBV29-1 and J usage is TRBJ2-1, with TRBD2 identical over 8 bases. This CDR3 has 13 amino acids. V trimming: 0 bases; J trimming: 7 bases; junction bases outside the gene matches: 2. Germline V gene sequence: CDR1 SQVTM, CDR2 ANQGSEA. The DNA for the CDR3 is TGCAGCGTTGAAGAAAAGCGGGAGAATGAGCAGTTCTTC. Protein: CSVEEKRENEQFF.

The rearrangement uses TRBV5-6 and TRBJ2-7; the D is unclear. CDR1 and CDR2 from the germline V gene are SGHDT and YYEEEE. The ends were cut back, 4 bases at V and 3 bases at J, with 5 bases in the middle. CDR3 length: 11 residues. This CDR3 is CASSGNYEQYF. CDR3 DNA: TGTGCCAGCAGCGGTAACTACGAGCAGTACTTC.

The V gene is TRBV25-1, the J gene TRBJ1-2; D is unclear. Germline V gene sequence: CDR1 MGHDK, CDR2 SYGVNS. This CDR3 has 17 amino acids. Trimming shortened V by 1 base and J by 1 base, and 16 bases separated the two germline ends. Here the CDR3 reads CASSELEGFGSNYGYTF. CDR3 DNA: TGTGCCAGCAGTGAATTAGAAGGTTTTGGCAGTAACTATGGCTACACCTTC.

This rearrangement joins TRBV4-2 to TRBJ2-5, with 9 bases lining up with TRBD2. J gave up 4 bases and V 0 bases, and 6 bases lay outside the gene matches. This CDR3 has 16 residues. From germline, CDR1 is LGHNA and CDR2 YNFKEQ. CDR3 bases: TGTGCCAGCAGCCAAGATGCGGCGGGAGGGGCAGAGACCCAGTACTTC. Translation gives CASSQDAAGGAETQYF.